These T cell receptor beta chains were read from a single sample in a study of beta chain features in type 1 diabetes. Assay used: immunoSEQ multiplex PCR; TCRdb lists only in-frame clones, some missing. The sample has around 400,000 clones, roughly 12% seen once; the top ten hold 0.017%. The specimen sequenced was naive CD4+ T cells from blood. Source of these receptors: a man aged 18 to 30 in good health. CDR3s include the opening cysteine and the closing phenylalanine or tryptophan.

v_call cdr3_aa
TRBV18 CASSPTDTDSNQPQHF
TRBV5-1 CASSLMGLAGGWGTDTQYF
TRBV4-2 CASSQGNLQGNYGYTF
TRBV5-1 CASSLAGGTGELFF
TRBV18 CASSPRQGQGGEKLFF
TRBV19 CASSTRVNTGELFF
TRBV9 CASSGPFSYEQYF
TRBV2 CASSEGSLTLSRGTQYF
TRBV6-5 CASSQGQGRNEQFF
TRBV6-5 CASSYVRYNSPLHF
TRBV6-5 CASSYAGQTNEKLFF